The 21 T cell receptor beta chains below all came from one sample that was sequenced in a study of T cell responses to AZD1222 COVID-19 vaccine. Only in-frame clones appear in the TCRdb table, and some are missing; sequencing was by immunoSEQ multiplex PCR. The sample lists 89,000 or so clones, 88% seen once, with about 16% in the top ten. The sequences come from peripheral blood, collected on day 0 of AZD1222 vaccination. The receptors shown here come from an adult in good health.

The CDR3 loop reads CASSLQRVVNTGELFF. The CDR3 DNA reads as TGTGCCAGCAGCCTGCAGCGGGTGGTGAACACCGGGGAGCTGTTTTTT. This chain uses TRBV7-2 with TRBJ2-2; D is possibly TRBD2 (6 bases). V was shortened by 5 bases and J by 1 base, with 14 bases between the two germline ends. This CDR3 has 16 amino acids. CDR1 is SGHTA, CDR2 FQGNSA, per germline.

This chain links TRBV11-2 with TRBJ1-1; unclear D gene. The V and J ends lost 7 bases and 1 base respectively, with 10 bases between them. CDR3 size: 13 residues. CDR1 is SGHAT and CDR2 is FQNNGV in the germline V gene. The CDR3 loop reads CASNAHKNTEAFF. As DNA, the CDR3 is TGTGCCAGCAACGCGCACAAGAACACTGAAGCTTTCTTT.

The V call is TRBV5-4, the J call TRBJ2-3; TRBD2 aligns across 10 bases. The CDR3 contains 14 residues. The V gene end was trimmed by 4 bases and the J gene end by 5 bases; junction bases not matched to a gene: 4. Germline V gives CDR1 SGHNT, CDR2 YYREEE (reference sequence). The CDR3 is CASSARLAGDTQYF. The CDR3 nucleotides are TGTGCCAGCAGCGCGCGACTAGCGGGAGATACGCAGTATTTT.

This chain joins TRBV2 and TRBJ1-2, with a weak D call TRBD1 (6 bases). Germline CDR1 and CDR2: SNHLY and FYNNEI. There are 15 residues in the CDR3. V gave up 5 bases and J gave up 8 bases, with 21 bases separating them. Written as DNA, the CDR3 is TGTGCCAGCAGTAAGACCACTACAGGGATGCGGGGCTACACCTTC. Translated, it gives CASSKTTTGMRGYTF.

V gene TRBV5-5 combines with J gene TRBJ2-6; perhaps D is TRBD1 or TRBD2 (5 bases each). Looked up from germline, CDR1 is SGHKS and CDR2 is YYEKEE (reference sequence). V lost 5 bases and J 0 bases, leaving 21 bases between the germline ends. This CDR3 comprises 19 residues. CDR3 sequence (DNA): TGTGCCAGCAGATCCCCCGGGGACCACCTTGTCTCTGGGGCCAACGTCCTGACTTTC. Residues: CASRSPGDHLVSGANVLTF.

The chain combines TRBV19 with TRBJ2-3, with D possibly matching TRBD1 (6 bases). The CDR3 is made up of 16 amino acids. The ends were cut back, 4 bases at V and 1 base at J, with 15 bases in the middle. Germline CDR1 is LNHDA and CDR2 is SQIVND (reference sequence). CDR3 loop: CASSRNRDLGTDTQYF. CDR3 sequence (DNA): TGTGCCAGTAGTAGGAACAGGGACCTGGGCACAGATACGCAGTATTTT.

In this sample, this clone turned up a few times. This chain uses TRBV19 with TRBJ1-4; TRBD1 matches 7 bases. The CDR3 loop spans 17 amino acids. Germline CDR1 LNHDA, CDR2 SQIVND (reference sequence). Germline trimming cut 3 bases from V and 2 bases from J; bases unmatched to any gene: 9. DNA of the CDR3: TGTGCCAGTAGTATGGGGGCAGGGGGTTTTACTAATGAAAAACTGTTTTTT. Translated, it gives CASSMGAGGFTNEKLFF.

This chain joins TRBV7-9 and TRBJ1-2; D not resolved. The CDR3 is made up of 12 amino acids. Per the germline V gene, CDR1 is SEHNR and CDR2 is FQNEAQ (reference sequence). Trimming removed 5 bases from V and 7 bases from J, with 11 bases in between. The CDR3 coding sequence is TGTGCCAGCAGCCCGGGGTTAGCTGGCTACACCTTC. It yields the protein CASSPGLAGYTF. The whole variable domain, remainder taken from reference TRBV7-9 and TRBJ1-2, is DTGVSQNPRHKITKRGQNVTFRCDPISEHNRLYWYRQTLGQGPEFLTYFQNEAQLEKSRLLSDRFSAERPKGSFSTLEIQRTEQGDSAMYLCASSPGLAGYTFGSGTRLTVV.

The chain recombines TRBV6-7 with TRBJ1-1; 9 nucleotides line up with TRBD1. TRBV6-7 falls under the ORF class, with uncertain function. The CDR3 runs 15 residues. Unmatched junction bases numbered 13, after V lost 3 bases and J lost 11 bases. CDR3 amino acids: CASSYLPGQGRGAFF. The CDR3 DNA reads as TGTGCCAGCAGTTATTTACCGGGACAGGGACGGGGCGCTTTCTTT.

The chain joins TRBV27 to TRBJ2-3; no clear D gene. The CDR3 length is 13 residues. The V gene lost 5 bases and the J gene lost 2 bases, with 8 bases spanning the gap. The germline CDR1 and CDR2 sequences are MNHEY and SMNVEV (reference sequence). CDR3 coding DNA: TGTGCCAGCAGTCCCATCCTCACAGATACGCAGTATTTT. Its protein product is CASSPILTDTQYF.

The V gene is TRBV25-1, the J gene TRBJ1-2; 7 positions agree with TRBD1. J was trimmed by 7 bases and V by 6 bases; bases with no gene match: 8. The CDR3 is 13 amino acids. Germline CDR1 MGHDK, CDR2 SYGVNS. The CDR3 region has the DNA TGTGCCAGCAGGACTTCGACAGGGTTTGGCTACACCTTC. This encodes CASRTSTGFGYTF.

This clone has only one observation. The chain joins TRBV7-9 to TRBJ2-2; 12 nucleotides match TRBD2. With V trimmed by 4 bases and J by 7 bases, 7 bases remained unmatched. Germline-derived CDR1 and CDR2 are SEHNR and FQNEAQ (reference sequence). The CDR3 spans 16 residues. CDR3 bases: TGTGCCAGCAGCTCGACTAGCGGGAGTGTAGTCGGGGAGCTGTTTTTT. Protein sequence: CASSSTSGSVVGELFF.

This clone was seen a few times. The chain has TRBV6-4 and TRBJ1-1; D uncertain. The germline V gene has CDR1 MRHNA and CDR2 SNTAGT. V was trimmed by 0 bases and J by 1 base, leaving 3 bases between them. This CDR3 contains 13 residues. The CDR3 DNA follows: TGTGCCAGCAGTGACTCGGCGAACACTGAAGCTTTCTTT. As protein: CASSDSANTEAFF.

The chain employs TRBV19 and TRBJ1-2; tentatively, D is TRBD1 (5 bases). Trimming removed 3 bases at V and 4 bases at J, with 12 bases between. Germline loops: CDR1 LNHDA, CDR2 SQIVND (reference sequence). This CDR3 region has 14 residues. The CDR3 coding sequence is TGTGCCAGTAGTATTGGGACGGCCCTCTATGGCTACACCTTC. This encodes CASSIGTALYGYTF. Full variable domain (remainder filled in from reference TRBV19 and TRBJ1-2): DGGITQSPKYLFRKEGQNVTLSCEQNLNHDAMYWYRQDPGQGLRLIYYSQIVNDFQKGDIAEGYSVSREKKESFPLTVTSAQKNPTAFYLCASSIGTALYGYTFGSGTRLTVV.

The CDR3 here is CASSVAASGRDNEQFF. DNA for the CDR3: TGTGCCAGCAGCGTAGCGGCTAGCGGGAGGGACAATGAGCAGTTCTTC. This chain links TRBV9 with TRBJ2-1; 12 positions agree with TRBD2. Looked up from germline, CDR1 is SGDLS and CDR2 is YYNGEE. This CDR3 region has 16 residues. Trimming took 0 bases from V and 5 from J; bases not matched to a gene: 3.

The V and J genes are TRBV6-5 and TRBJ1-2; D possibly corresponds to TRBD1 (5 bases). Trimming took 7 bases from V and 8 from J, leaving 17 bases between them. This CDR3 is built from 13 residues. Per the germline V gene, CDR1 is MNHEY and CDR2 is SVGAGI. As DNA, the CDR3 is TGTGCCAGCACGGCTCGGACACCGACGGGCTACACCTTC. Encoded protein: CASTARTPTGYTF.

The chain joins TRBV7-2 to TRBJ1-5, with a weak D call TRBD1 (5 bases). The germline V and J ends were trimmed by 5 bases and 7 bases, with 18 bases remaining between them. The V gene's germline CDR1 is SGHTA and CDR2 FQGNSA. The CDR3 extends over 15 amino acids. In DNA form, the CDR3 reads TGTGCCAGCAGCACCGTAGGACGGGGGAAACAGCCCCAGCATTTT. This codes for CASSTVGRGKQPQHF.

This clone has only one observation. The CDR3 protein is CASSRRGNTGELFF. The CDR3 region has the DNA TGCGCCAGCAGTCGGCGGGGGAACACCGGGGAGCTGTTTTTT. The chain joins TRBV5-1 to TRBJ2-2; D is possibly TRBD2 (6 bases). The CDR3 is 14 amino acids. The V end was cut by 5 bases, the J end by 1 base, with 9 bases between. Germline V lookup: CDR1 SGHRS, CDR2 YFSETQ.

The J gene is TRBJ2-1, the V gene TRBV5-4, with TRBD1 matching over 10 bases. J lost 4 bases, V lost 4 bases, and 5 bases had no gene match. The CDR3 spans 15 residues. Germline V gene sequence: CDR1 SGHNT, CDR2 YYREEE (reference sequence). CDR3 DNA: TGTGCCAGCAGCCTGGACAGGGGGGAATACAATGAGCAGTTCTTC. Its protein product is CASSLDRGEYNEQFF. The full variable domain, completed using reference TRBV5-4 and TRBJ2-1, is ETGVTQSPTHLIKTRGQQVTLRCSSQSGHNTVSWYQQALGQGPQFIFQYYREEENGRGNFPPRFSGLQFPNYSSELNVNALELDDSALYLCASSLDRGEYNEQFFGPGTRLTVL.

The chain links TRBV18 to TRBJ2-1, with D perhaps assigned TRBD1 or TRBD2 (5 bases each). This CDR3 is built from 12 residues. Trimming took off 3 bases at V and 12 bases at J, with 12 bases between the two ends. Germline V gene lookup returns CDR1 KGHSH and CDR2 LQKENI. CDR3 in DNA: TGTGCCAGCTCACCCCCCGCCGGGACGCAGTTCTTC. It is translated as CASSPPAGTQFF.

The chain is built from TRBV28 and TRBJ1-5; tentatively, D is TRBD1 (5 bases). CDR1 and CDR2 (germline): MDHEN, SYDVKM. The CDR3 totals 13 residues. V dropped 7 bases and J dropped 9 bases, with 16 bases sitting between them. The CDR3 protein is CASTPLGPSPQHF. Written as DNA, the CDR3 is TGTGCCAGCACCCCTCTGGGGCCTTCGCCCCAGCATTTT.